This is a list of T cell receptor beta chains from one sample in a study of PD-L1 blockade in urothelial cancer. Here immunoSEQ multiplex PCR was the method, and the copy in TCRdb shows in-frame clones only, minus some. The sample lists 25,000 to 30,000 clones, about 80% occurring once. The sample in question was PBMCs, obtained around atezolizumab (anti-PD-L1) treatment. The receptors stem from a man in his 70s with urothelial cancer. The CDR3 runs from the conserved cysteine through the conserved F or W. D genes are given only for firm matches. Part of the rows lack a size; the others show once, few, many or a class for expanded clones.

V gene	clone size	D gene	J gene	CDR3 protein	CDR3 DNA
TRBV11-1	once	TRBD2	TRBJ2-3	CASSRLAGNTDTQYF	TGTGCCAGCAGTCGACTAGCGGGAAACACAGATACGCAGTATTTT
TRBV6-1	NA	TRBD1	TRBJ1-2	CASRPQGDNYGYTF	TGTGCCAGCAGGCCCCAGGGGGATAACTATGGCTACACCTTC
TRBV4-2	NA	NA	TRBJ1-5	CASSQGLGGERRQPQHF	TGTGCCAGCAGCCAAGGACTGGGAGGAGAACGGAGACAGCCCCAGCATTTT
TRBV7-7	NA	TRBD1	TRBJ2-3	CASSSTGGYTDTQYF	TGTGCTAGCAGCTCGACAGGGGGATATACAGATACGCAGTATTTT
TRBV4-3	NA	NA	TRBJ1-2	CASSQVLAAYGYTF	TGCGCCAGCAGCCAAGTACTAGCGGCTTATGGCTACACCTTC
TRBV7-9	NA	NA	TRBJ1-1	CASSPPVGGQKNTEAFF	TGTGCCAGCAGCCCCCCCGTCGGGGGTCAGAAGAACACTGAAGCTTTCTTT
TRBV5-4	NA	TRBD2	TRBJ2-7	CASSPGGAATYEQYF	TGTGCCAGCAGCCCCGGGGGGGCCGCCACCTACGAGCAGTACTTC
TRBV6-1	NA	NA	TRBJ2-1	CASTGFGGHPFF	TGTGCCAGTACAGGGTTTGGGGGACACCCGTTCTTC
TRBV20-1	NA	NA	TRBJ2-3	CSALDTDTQYF	TGCAGTGCGCTAGACACAGATACGCAGTATTTT
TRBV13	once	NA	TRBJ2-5	CASSPPRGGPEETQYF	TGTGCCAGCAGCCCACCGCGAGGGGGACCCGAGGAGACCCAGTACTTC
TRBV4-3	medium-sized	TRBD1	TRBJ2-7	CASSQEQGSSYEQYF	TGCGCCAGCAGCCAAGAACAGGGGAGCTCCTACGAGCAGTACTTC
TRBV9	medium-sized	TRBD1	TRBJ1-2	CASSVTGQGYGYTF	TGTGCCAGCAGCGTCACCGGACAGGGGTATGGCTACACCTTC
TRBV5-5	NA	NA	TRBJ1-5	CASSLVSDQPQHF	TGTGCCAGCAGCTTGGTCTCGGATCAGCCCCAGCATTTT
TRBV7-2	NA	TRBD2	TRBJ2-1	CASSLQLVAGDTEQFF	TGTGCCAGCAGCTTACAGTTGGTAGCGGGAGATACCGAGCAGTTCTTC
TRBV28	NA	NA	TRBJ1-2	CASTSQGMGIYGYTF	TGTGCCAGCACATCGCAGGGGATGGGGATCTATGGCTACACCTTC
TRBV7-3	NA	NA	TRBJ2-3	CASSLGGAVTDTQYF	TGTGCCAGCAGCTTAGGGGGGGCCGTCACAGATACGCAGTATTTT
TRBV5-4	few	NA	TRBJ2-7	CASSLTRDEQYF	TGTGCCAGCAGCCTAACTCGAGACGAGCAGTACTTC
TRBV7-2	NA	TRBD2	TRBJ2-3	CASSLANSGGAGDTQYF	TGTGCCAGCAGCTTAGCGAATAGCGGGGGGGCAGGAGATACGCAGTATTTT
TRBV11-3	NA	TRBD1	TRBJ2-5	CASTKTTGDRARETQYF	TGTGCCAGCACCAAAACGACGGGGGACAGGGCACGAGAGACCCAGTACTTC
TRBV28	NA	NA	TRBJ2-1	CASSLTEDYNEQFF	TGTGCCAGCAGTTTAACCGAGGATTACAATGAGCAGTTCTTC
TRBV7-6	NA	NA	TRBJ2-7	CASSPFEAYEQYF	TGTGCCAGCAGCCCTTTCGAGGCCTACGAGCAGTACTTC
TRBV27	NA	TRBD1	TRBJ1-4	CASSESGTGYEKLFF	TGTGCCAGCAGTGAGTCCGGGACAGGGTACGAAAAACTGTTTTTT
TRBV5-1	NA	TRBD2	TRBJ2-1	CASSLEGTSGRNEQFF	TGCGCCAGCAGCTTGGAGGGGACTAGCGGGAGGAATGAGCAGTTCTTC
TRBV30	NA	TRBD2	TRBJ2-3	CAWSERGGTDTQYF	TGTGCCTGGAGTGAGCGGGGGGGCACAGATACGCAGTATTTT
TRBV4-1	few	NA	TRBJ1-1	CASSQDGGAAREAFF	TGCGCCAGCAGCCAAGATGGGGGGGCAGCCCGAGAAGCTTTCTTT
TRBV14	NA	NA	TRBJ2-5	CASSSFRGTETQYF	TGTGCCAGCAGCTCTTTTAGGGGGACGGAGACCCAGTACTTC
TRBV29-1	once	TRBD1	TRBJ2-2	CSVETGGRTGELFF	TGCAGCGTTGAGACAGGGGGAAGGACCGGGGAGCTGTTTTTT
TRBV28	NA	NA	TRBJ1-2	CASSLRQLYGYTF	TGTGCCAGCAGTTTACGACAGCTCTATGGCTACACCTTC
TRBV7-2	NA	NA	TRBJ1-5	CASSPFGSGSQPQHF	TGTGCCAGCAGCCCCTTCGGATCGGGAAGTCAGCCCCAGCATTTT
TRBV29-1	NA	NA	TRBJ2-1	CTASRGADNEQFF	TGCACCGCCAGCCGGGGAGCGGACAATGAGCAGTTCTTC
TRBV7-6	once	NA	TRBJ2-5	CASSSSQETQYF	TGTGCCAGCAGCTCTTCTCAAGAGACCCAGTACTTC
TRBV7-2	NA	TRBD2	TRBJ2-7	CASSRDYSSPYEQYF	TGTGCCAGCAGCCGGGACTACTCCTCTCCCTACGAGCAGTACTTC
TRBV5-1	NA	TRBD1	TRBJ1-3	CASSRGTGESGNTIYF	TGCGCCAGCAGCCGCGGGACAGGGGAATCTGGAAACACCATATATTTT
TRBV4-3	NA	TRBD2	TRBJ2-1	CASSQEWQRESSSYNEQFF	TGCGCCAGCAGCCAAGAATGGCAGCGGGAGAGCTCCTCCTACAATGAGCAGTTCTTC
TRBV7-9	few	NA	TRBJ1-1	CASSSMEGWADEAFF	TGTGCCAGCAGCTCCATGGAGGGTTGGGCAGATGAAGCTTTCTTT
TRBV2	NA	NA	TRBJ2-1	CASSEVGSNNEQFF	TGTGCCAGCAGTGAAGTAGGGAGTAACAATGAGCAGTTCTTC
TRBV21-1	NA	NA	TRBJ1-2	CASSKTREPSTSGGYTF	TGTGCCAGCAGCAAAACACGGGAGCCTTCTACGTCTGGTGGCTACACCTTC
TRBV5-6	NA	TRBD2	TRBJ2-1	CASSLSATSGIF	TGTGCCAGCAGCTTGAGTGCAACTAGCGGGATCTTC
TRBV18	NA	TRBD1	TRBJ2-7	CASSRETGGGEQYF	TGTGCCAGCTCACGCGAGACAGGGGGCGGTGAGCAGTACTTC
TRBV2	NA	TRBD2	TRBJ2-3	CASSQRGLADTQYF	TGTGCCAGCAGTCAGCGGGGACTAGCGGATACGCAGTATTTT
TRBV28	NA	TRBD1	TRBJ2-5	CASSLGTGQETQYF	TGTGCCAGCAGCTTAGGGACAGGTCAAGAGACCCAGTACTTC
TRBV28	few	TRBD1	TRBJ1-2	CASTLTGVSHGYTF	TGTGCCAGCACCCTGACAGGGGTATCCCATGGCTACACCTTC
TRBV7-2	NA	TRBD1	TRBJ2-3	CASSLRGQQDTQYF	TGTGCCAGCAGCTTAAGGGGACAGCAAGATACGCAGTATTTT
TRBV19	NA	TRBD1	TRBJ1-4	CASSGQVANEKLFF	TGTGCCAGCTCGGGACAGGTCGCTAATGAAAAACTGTTTTTT
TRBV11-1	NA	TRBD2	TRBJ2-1	CASSLGDTSSGRKMEQFF	TGTGCCAGCAGCTTAGGTGATACGTCTAGCGGGAGGAAGATGGAGCAGTTCTTC
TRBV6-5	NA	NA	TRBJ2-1	CASSGVGEQFF	TGTGCCAGCTCAGGGGTGGGTGAGCAGTTCTTC
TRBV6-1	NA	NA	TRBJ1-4	CASSEALIWGGVGEKLFF	TGTGCCAGCAGTGAAGCACTCATCTGGGGGGGCGTGGGTGAAAAACTGTTTTTT
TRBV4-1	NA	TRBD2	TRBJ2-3	CASSTRTSIDTQYF	TGCGCCAGCAGCACCCGGACTAGCATTGATACGCAGTATTTT
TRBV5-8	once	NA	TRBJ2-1	CASIRDRGYNEQFF	TGTGCCAGCATCCGGGATCGGGGTTACAATGAGCAGTTCTTC
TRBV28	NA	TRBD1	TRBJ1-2	CASSSSSGQGAIYGYTF	TGTGCCAGCAGTTCATCCTCGGGACAGGGGGCAATCTATGGCTACACCTTC
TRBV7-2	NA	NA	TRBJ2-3	CASSLSPGFTDTQYF	TGTGCCAGCAGCTTATCGCCAGGTTTCACAGATACGCAGTATTTT